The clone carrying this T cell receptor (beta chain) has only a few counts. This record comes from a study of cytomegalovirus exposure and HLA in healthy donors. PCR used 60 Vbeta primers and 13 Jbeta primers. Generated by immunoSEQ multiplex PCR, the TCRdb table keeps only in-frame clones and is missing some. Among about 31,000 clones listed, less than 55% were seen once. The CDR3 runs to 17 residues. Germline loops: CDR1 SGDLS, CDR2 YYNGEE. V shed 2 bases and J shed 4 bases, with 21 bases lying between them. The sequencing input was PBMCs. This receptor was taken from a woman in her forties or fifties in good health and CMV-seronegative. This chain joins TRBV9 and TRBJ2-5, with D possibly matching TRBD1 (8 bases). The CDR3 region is CASSVSNDRGGRETQYF. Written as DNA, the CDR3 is TGTGCCAGCAGCGTTTCCAATGACAGGGGAGGGAGAGAGACCCAGTACTTC.